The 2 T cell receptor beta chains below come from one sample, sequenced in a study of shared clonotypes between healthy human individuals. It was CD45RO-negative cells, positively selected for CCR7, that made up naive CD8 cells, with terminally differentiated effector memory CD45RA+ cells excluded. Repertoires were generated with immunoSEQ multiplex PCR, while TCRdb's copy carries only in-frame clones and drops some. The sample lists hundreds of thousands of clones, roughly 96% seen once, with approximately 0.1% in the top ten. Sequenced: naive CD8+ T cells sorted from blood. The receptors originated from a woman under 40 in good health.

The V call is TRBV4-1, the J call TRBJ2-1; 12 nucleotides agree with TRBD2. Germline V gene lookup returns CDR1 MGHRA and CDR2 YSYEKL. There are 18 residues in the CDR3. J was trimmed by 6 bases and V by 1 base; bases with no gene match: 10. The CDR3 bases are TGCGCCAGCAGCCAAGTACCAGCCACTAGCGGGAGGATCAATGAGCAGTTCTTC. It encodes CASSQVPATSGRINEQFF.

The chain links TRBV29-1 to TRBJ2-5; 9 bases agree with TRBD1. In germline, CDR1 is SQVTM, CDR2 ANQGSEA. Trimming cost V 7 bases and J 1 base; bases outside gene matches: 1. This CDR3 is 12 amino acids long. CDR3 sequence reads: CSEGQGQETQYF. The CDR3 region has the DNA TGCAGCGAGGGACAGGGCCAAGAGACCCAGTACTTC.